This passage covers 13 T cell receptor beta chains from one sample sequenced in a study of T cell repertoires in cytomegalovirus infection. MiXCR, run by TCRdb on the reads, gives a single entry per CDR3 protein. The table has roughly 720,000 distinct CDR3 sequences, roughly 36% seen once. The specimen sequenced was PBMCs. These receptors were collected from a human donor in good health (CMV status not recorded). Some clones in this sample may be carry-over from other donors' samples.

In its sample, this clonotype was seen a few times. This chain uses TRBV4-1 with TRBJ2-3, with D maybe TRBD2 (6 bases). The CDR3 consists of 14 residues. Trimming took 0 bases from V and 6 from J, leaving 10 bases between them. Germline values: CDR1 MGHRA, CDR2 YSYEKL. CDR3 loop: CASSQDGGSDTQYF. The CDR3 nucleotides read TGCGCCAGCAGCCAAGATGGAGGGTCGGATACGCAGTATTTT.

This clonotype was counted a few times. This chain's CDR3 is CASSGQFYNSPLHF. CDR3 DNA: TGTGCCAGCAGCGGACAGTTCTATAATTCACCCCTCCACTTT. This sequence joins TRBV7-9 and TRBJ1-6; a weak D match, TRBD1 (6 bases). The V end lost 5 bases, the J end lost 3 bases, and 8 bases lay between the germline ends. CDR3 length: 14 amino acids. Germline CDR1 and CDR2: SEHNR and FQNEAQ (reference sequence).

The chain joins TRBV24-1 to TRBJ1-5; the D gene is possibly TRBD1 (5 bases). This CDR3 region has 12 residues. V gave up 8 bases and J gave up 4 bases, with 8 bases separating them. Germline lookup yields CDR1 KGHDR and CDR2 SFDVKD. CDR3 residues: CATIQGNQPQHF. Written as DNA, the CDR3 is TGTGCCACCATCCAGGGTAATCAGCCCCAGCATTTT.

Notes on this clonotype: This sequence may be a read error, since a much larger clone differs from it by one base. The genes are TRBV7-8 and TRBJ2-3; D call uncertain. Germline CDR1 and CDR2: SGHVS and FQNEAQ. This CDR3 is 13 amino acids long. This CDR3 is CDSSLARSDTQYF. For the CDR3, the DNA is TGTGACAGCAGCTTAGCACGTTCAGATACGCAGTATTTT.

A few counts support this clonotype. The chain has TRBV4-1 and TRBJ2-1; D may be TRBD1 (5 bases). Trimming shortened V by 0 bases and J by 4 bases, and 7 bases separated the two germline ends. The CDR3 loop spans 14 amino acids. The germline gives CDR1 MGHRA, CDR2 YSYEKL. The chain's CDR3 is CASSQEGQYNEQFF. The CDR3 DNA reads TGCGCCAGCAGCCAAGAGGGGCAGTACAATGAGCAGTTCTTC.

The sample holds a few counts of this clonotype. The V call is TRBV6-1, the J call TRBJ1-6; no clear D gene. The ends were cut back, 8 bases at V and 0 bases at J, with 5 bases in the middle. Germline CDR1 is MNHNS and CDR2 is SASEGT. The CDR3 is made up of 13 amino acids. This CDR3 is CASGSSYNSPLHF. The CDR3 nucleotides read TGTGCCAGCGGGAGCTCCTATAATTCACCCCTCCACTTT.

The rearrangement links TRBV7-3 to TRBJ1-1; D gene unclear. From germline, CDR1 is SGHTA and CDR2 FQGTGA. V was clipped by 2 bases and J by 1 base, with 17 bases between them. The CDR3 has 17 amino acids. The CDR3 coding sequence is TGTGCCAGCAGCTTAGGGCCCTATGGCCGGGCGAACACTGAAGCTTTCTTT. Amino acid sequence: CASSLGPYGRANTEAFF.

The chain uses TRBV28 and TRBJ2-1, with 7 bases lining up with TRBD2. V was pared by 5 bases and J by 5 bases, with 9 bases of the junction left unmatched. Germline V gene data show CDR1 as MDHEN and CDR2 as SYDVKM. This CDR3 contains 15 residues. This CDR3 reads CASSAGGWPNNEQFF. CDR3 coding DNA: TGTGCCAGCAGTGCCGGGGGGTGGCCAAACAATGAGCAGTTCTTC. The whole variable domain, remainder taken from reference TRBV28 and TRBJ2-1, is DVKVTQSSRYLVKRTGEKVFLECVQDMDHENMFWYRQDPGLGLRLIYFSYDVKMKEKGDIPEGYSVSREKKERFSLILESASTNQTSMYLCASSAGGWPNNEQFFGPGTRLTVL.

This clonotype was found once. No conserved phenylalanine or tryptophan ends this CDR3, so it is likely a read error. V gene TRBV27 combines with J gene TRBJ2-7; possible D gene TRBD1, 6 bases. Trimming left V 6 bases short and J 8 bases short, with 11 bases between. Germline values: CDR1 MNHEY, CDR2 SMNVEV (reference sequence). This CDR3 is built from 11 residues. The CDR3 DNA reads TGTGCCAGCAGGCAGGGGTCACAGCAGTACATC. The encoded protein is CASRQGSQQYI.

This clonotype was counted only a few times. The chain employs TRBV2 and TRBJ1-5; 9 nucleotides agree with TRBD1. Per the germline V gene, CDR1 is SNHLY and CDR2 is FYNNEI. The V gene end was trimmed by 4 bases and the J gene end by 4 bases; junction bases not matched to a gene: 11. The CDR3 contains 17 residues. The chain's CDR3 is CASSVINTGTGNQPQHF. In DNA form, the CDR3 reads TGTGCCAGCAGTGTGATTAACACCGGGACAGGGAATCAGCCCCAGCATTTT.

The chain combines TRBV5-6 with TRBJ1-4, with D perhaps TRBD1 (5 bases). Trimming removed 2 bases at V and 6 bases at J, with 14 bases between. Germline values: CDR1 SGHDT, CDR2 YYEEEE. CDR3 length: 15 residues. CDR3 region: CASSFSGARDEKLFF. The CDR3 DNA follows: TGTGCCAGCAGCTTCTCCGGGGCCCGGGATGAAAAACTGTTTTTT. The variable domain in full, completed from reference TRBV5-6 and TRBJ1-4, reads DAGVTQSPTHLIKTRGQQVTLRCSPKSGHDTVSWYQQALGQGPQFIFQYYEEEERQRGNFPDRFSGHQFPNYSSELNVNALLLGDSALYLCASSFSGARDEKLFFGSGTQLSVL.

This chain links TRBV20-1 with TRBJ1-6; 7 nucleotides match TRBD1. The CDR3 is 14 amino acids. Germline assignment: CDR1 DFQATT and CDR2 SNEGSKA (reference sequence). V gave up 7 bases and J gave up 5 bases; unmatched junction bases: 8. CDR3 nucleotides: TGCAGTGTTTCAGGGGGAAGGGATAATTCACCCCTCCACTTT. Encoded protein: CSVSGGRDNSPLHF.

The V call is TRBV10-3, the J call TRBJ2-2, with a possible D match to TRBD2 (5 bases). V gave up 6 bases and J gave up 1 base, with 6 bases separating them. Germline CDR1 ENHRY, CDR2 SYGVKD. The CDR3 is made up of 13 amino acids. As DNA, the CDR3 is TGTGCCATCAGGAGCGGGAACACCGGGGAGCTGTTTTTT. This gives the protein CAIRSGNTGELFF.